This passage covers 14 T cell receptor beta chains from one sample sequenced in a study of Graves' ophthalmopathy and Graves' hyperthyroidism. As the template, RNA transcripts were used to amplify TCR beta CDR3 regions. An opening RT-PCR round employed HTBI primers and preceded a second-round multiplex PCR. TCRdb called the multiplex PCR reads again in MiXCR, with one record for every CDR3 protein. The sample has over 450,000 distinct CDR3 sequences; 13% to 15% are singletons. The sequenced sample was blood. All receptors come from a woman in her twenties or thirties with Graves' ophthalmopathy.

This clonotype was counted ten times or more. J is TRBJ1-2 and V is TRBV5-1; unclear D gene. The germline V gene has CDR1 SGHRS and CDR2 YFSETQ. CDR3 length: 15 residues. V lost 5 bases to trimming and J lost 0 bases, with 14 bases between them. The CDR3 sequence is CASREAQSPNYGYTF. For the CDR3, the DNA is TGCGCCAGCAGGGAGGCTCAGAGTCCTAACTATGGCTACACCTTC.

In this sample, this clonotype turned up many times. The chain carries TRBV11-2 and TRBJ2-7; possible D gene TRBD2, 6 bases. This CDR3 comprises 15 residues. The germline CDR1 and CDR2 sequences are SGHAT and FQNNGV. V lost 5 bases, J lost 3 bases, and 17 bases lay in between. The CDR3 nucleotides read TGTGCCAGCAGCCAGGGAGGAGGTCAGGTCTACGAGCAGTACTTC. It specifies CASSQGGGQVYEQYF.

This chain joins TRBV4-1 and TRBJ1-2; 7 positions match TRBD1. V trimming: 1 base; J trimming: 9 bases; junction bases outside the gene matches: 8. The CDR3 contains 14 residues. Per the germline V gene, CDR1 is MGHRA and CDR2 is YSYEKL. The CDR3 loop reads CASSQVGQARSYTF. The CDR3 nucleotides read TGCGCCAGCAGCCAAGTTGGACAGGCTCGGAGCTACACCTTC.

This clonotype was counted many times. This chain uses TRBV28 with TRBJ2-5, with 7 bases aligning to TRBD1. With V trimmed by 6 bases and J by 1 base, 5 bases remained unmatched. The germline V gene encodes CDR1 MDHEN and CDR2 SYDVKM. CDR3 length equals 14 residues. Here the CDR3 reads CASSYRGRQETQYF. CDR3 in DNA: TGTGCCAGCAGCTACAGGGGCCGCCAAGAGACCCAGTACTTC. Full variable domain (rest looked up from reference TRBV28 and TRBJ2-5): DVKVTQSSRYLVKRTGEKVFLECVQDMDHENMFWYRQDPGLGLRLIYFSYDVKMKEKGDIPEGYSVSREKKERFSLILESASTNQTSMYLCASSYRGRQETQYFGPGTRLLVL.

This clonotype occurred many times. The chain uses TRBV6-5 and TRBJ2-7; D is undetermined. Trimming removed 0 bases from V and 2 bases from J, with 8 bases in between. CDR1 is MNHEY and CDR2 is SVGAGI in the germline V gene. The CDR3 is made up of 14 amino acids. The CDR3 loop reads CASSYSDGAYEQYF. CDR3 DNA sequence: TGTGCCAGCAGTTACTCCGACGGAGCCTACGAGCAGTACTTC.

This clonotype was recorded at least ten times. The chain combines TRBV2 with TRBJ2-2; 13 bases are shared with TRBD2. The germline gives CDR1 SNHLY, CDR2 FYNNEI. With V trimmed by 6 bases and J by 5 bases, 3 bases remained unmatched. The CDR3 runs to 15 residues. DNA for the CDR3: TGTGCCAGCAGCGGACTAGCGGGAGCAACCGGGGAGCTGTTTTTT. This gives the protein CASSGLAGATGELFF.

This clonotype has at least ten counts. The genes are TRBV7-8 and TRBJ2-6, with TRBD2 as a possible D gene (7 bases). Germline loops: CDR1 SGHVS, CDR2 FQNEAQ. This CDR3 region has 17 residues. The V gene lost 1 base and the J gene lost 0 bases, with 10 bases spanning the gap. CDR3 coding DNA: TGTGCCAGCAGCTTAGGGGGGGGGGCCTCTGGGGCCAACGTCCTGACTTTC. Its protein is CASSLGGGASGANVLTF.

The chain combines TRBV7-8 with TRBJ2-5, with TRBD2 identical over 16 bases. There are 17 residues in the CDR3. With V trimmed by 6 bases and J by 5 bases, 9 bases remained unmatched. Germline CDR1 SGHVS, CDR2 FQNEAQ. The CDR3 sequence: CASSSGTSGRAWETQYF. DNA of the CDR3: TGTGCCAGCAGTTCCGGGACTAGCGGGAGGGCCTGGGAGACCCAGTACTTC.

This clonotype was seen at least ten times. This rearrangement joins TRBV28 to TRBJ1-2; 7 positions agree with TRBD1. V lost 7 bases to trimming and J lost 2 bases; unmatched junction nucleotides: 10. Germline V lookup: CDR1 MDHEN, CDR2 SYDVKM. The CDR3 covers 15 residues. The CDR3 is CASKETGSKNYGYTF. The CDR3 DNA reads as TGTGCCAGCAAAGAGACAGGGAGTAAAAACTATGGCTACACCTTC.

This clonotype was recorded many times. V and J are TRBV19 and TRBJ1-1; D is unclear. Germline CDR1 LNHDA, CDR2 SQIVND (reference sequence). The CDR3 covers 14 residues. V was shortened by 3 bases and J by 5 bases, with 13 bases between the two germline ends. CDR3 coding DNA: TGTGCCAGTAGTATCGTAGGGATGAGGACTGAAGCTTTCTTT. Translating gives CASSIVGMRTEAFF.

At least ten counts were recorded for this clonotype. V and J are TRBV6-2 or TRBV6-3 and TRBJ1-1; D not resolved. Trimming removed 2 bases from V and 3 bases from J, with 22 bases in between. The CDR3 runs to 18 residues. The germline gives CDR1 MNHEY, CDR2 SVGEGT. The CDR3, as DNA: TGTGCCAGCAGTTACACCCTACGACCCCCAACCGAAGACACTGAAGCTTTCTTT. Protein: CASSYTLRPPTEDTEAFF.

The genes are TRBV10-1 and TRBJ2-2, with TRBD2 matching over 11 bases. Germline loops: CDR1 WNHNN, CDR2 SYGVQD (reference sequence). J lost 10 bases, V lost 8 bases, and 9 bases had no gene match. The CDR3 length is 14 residues. DNA for the CDR3: TGCGCCAGCCTTAGGCTAGCGGGGGGTGAGGAGCTGTTTTTT. It yields the protein CASLRLAGGEELFF.

This clonotype was picked up many times. The chain links TRBV12-3 or TRBV12-4 to TRBJ1-1; D gene ambiguous. The germline V and J ends were trimmed by 6 bases and 1 base, with 9 bases remaining between them. This CDR3 region has 13 residues. The CDR3 nucleotides read TGTGCCAGCAGGATGATAGGGAACACTGAAGCTTTCTTT. Amino acids: CASRMIGNTEAFF.

This clonotype was detected a few times. The rearrangement joins TRBV28 to TRBJ1-2; TRBD1 is a possible D gene (6 bases). CDR3 length: 12 residues. The V end lost 8 bases, the J end lost 5 bases, and 12 bases lay between the germline ends. Looked up from germline, CDR1 is MDHEN and CDR2 is SYDVKM. The DNA for the CDR3 is TGTGCCAGCGTCACAGGGAGTTATGGCTACACCTTC. Protein sequence: CASVTGSYGYTF.